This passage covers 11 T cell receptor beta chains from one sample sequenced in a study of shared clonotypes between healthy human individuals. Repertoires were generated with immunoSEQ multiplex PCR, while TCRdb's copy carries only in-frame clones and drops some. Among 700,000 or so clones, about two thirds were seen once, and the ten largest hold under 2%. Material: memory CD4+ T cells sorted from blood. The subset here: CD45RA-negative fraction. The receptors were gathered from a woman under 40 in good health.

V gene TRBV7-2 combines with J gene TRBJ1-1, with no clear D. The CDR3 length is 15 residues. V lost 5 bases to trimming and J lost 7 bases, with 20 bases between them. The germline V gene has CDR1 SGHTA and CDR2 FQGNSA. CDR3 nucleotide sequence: TGTGCCAGCAGCCTCCGTGGAGGGCGCCTCCTTGAAGCTTTCTTT. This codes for CASSLRGGRLLEAFF.

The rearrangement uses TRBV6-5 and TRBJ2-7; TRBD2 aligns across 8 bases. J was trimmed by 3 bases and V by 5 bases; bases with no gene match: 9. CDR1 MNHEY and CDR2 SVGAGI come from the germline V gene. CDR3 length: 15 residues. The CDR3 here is CASSGPASGSYEQYF. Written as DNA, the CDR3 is TGTGCCAGCAGTGGGCCGGCGAGCGGGAGCTACGAGCAGTACTTC.

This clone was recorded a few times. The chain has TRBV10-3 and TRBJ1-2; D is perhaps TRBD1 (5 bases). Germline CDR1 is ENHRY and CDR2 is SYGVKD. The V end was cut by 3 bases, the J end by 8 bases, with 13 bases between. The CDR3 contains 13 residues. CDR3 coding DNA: TGTGCCATCAGTGATTCCCAGGGTGGCGGCTACACCTTC. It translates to CAISDSQGGGYTF.

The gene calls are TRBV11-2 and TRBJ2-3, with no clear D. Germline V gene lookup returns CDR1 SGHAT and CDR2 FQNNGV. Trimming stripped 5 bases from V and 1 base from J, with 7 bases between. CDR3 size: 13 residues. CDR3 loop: CASSIGRTDTQYF. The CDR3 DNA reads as TGTGCCAGCAGCATCGGTCGCACAGATACGCAGTATTTT.

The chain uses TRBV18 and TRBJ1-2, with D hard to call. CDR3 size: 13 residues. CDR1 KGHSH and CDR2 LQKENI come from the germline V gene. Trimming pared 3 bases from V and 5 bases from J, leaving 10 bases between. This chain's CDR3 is CASSPQVSYGYTF. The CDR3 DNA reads TGTGCCAGCTCACCTCAAGTTTCGTATGGCTACACCTTC.

In DNA form, the CDR3 reads TGTGCCAGCACCGGACAGGAGTTAACTTGGGGAAACACCATATATTTT. As protein: CASTGQELTWGNTIYF. This sequence joins TRBV25-1 and TRBJ1-3; TRBD1 matches at 7 bases. Germline CDR1 reads MGHDK; CDR2 reads SYGVNS. The CDR3 has 16 amino acids. V was pared by 7 bases and J by 4 bases, with 13 bases of the junction left unmatched.

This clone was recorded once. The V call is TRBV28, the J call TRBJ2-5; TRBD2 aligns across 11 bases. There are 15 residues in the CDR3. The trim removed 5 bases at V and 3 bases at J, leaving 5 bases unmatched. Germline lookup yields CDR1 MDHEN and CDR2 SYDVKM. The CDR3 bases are TGTGCCAGCAGTGACCCGGGACTAGCGGAAGAGACCCAGTACTTC. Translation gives CASSDPGLAEETQYF.

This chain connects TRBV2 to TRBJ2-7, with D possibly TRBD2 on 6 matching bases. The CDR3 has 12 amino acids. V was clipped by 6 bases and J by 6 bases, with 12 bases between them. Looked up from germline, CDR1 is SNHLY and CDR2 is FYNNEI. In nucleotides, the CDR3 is TGTGCCAGCAGACTAGCTCCCGGCGAGCAGTACTTC. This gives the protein CASRLAPGEQYF. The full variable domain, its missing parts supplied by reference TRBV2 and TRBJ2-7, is EPEVTQTPSHQVTQMGQEVILRCVPISNHLYFYWYRQILGQKVEFLVSFYNNEISEKSEIFDDQFSVERPDGSNFTLKIRSTKLEDSAMYFCASRLAPGEQYFGPGTRLTVT.

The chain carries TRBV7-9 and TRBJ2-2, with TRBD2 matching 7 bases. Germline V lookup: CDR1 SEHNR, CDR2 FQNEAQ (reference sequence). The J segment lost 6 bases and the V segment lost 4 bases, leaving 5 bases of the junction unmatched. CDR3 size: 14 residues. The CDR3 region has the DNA TGTGCCAGCAGCTCCGGCGGGGGATCCGGGGAGCTGTTTTTT. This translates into CASSSGGGSGELFF. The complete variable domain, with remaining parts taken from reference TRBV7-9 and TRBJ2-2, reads DTGVSQNPRHKITKRGQNVTFRCDPISEHNRLYWYRQTLGQGPEFLTYFQNEAQLEKSRLLSDRFSAERPKGSFSTLEIQRTEQGDSAMYLCASSSGGGSGELFFGEGSRLTVL.

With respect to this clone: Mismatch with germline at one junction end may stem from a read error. The DNA for the CDR3 is TGTGCCAGCAGTTTGGAACAGACAGGGCTGGGAGGCTACACCTTC. This codes for CASSLEQTGLGGYTF. The chain uses TRBV5-6 and TRBJ1-2; 7 bases are a match to TRBD1. CDR1 and CDR2 from the germline V gene are SGHDT and YYEEEE. The CDR3 has 15 amino acids.

The CDR3 DNA follows: TGTGCCAGCAGTGACTTGAGACAAAACTATGGCTACACCTTC. Protein: CASSDLRQNYGYTF. The gene calls are TRBV6-4 and TRBJ1-2; no reliable D call. Trimming stripped 1 base from V and 2 bases from J, with 8 bases between. Germline V gene data show CDR1 as MRHNA and CDR2 as SNTAGT. The CDR3 contains 14 residues.